This T cell receptor (beta chain) originates from a study of shared clonotypes between healthy human individuals (dated by TCRdb to 2019 to 2021). Some background on the complete study: A few men and a couple of women, aged 18 to 49 years, made up the cohort. Per donor, three plates each were used for CD4 naive and CD4 memory, two for CD8 naive, and one for CD8 memory. To estimate repertoire size and how much clonotype sharing occurs between individuals, the study deeply sequenced the blood TCR repertoires of five healthy adults. Different laboratories and diverse techniques were used to prepare libraries and sequence TCR repertoires, to increase sequencing depth and limit assay-specific biases. Leukapheresis yielded between about 0.85 and 9 billion PBMCs per donor. Study-level results and caveats: The genetic and exposure-history diversity represented was limited by the small number of donors. Sampling was restricted to blood, and TCR repertoires in tissue are likely to differ from TCR repertoires in blood. Even with the large sequencing depth, rarefaction of the sorted-subset datasets indicated that sequencing was incomplete. Pairwise subsampling led to the expectation that sequencing depth would affect the degree of clonotype sharing among donors. Compared with non-shared clonotypes, clonotypes shared by all four sorted-subset donors had higher generation probabilities. Sharing across a handful of donors was observed for around 4.8% of naive CD4, 3% to 3.5% of naive CD8, over 2% of memory CD4, and about 0.38% of memory CD8 clonotypes. Naive subsets generally had larger estimated clonotype richness than memory subsets.

CD8 naive samples were CD45RO-negative cells positively selected for CCR7, giving a CD45RA+CCR7+ population that excluded TemRA cells. The donors were healthy, HIV-negative adults who had no recently reported acute infections or vaccinations. Every donor was a Caucasian adult living in Nashville, Tennessee, USA. Blood was collected by leukapheresis, and PBMCs were isolated by Ficoll-Histopaque density gradient centrifugation and then cryopreserved in liquid nitrogen vapor phase. Analytical flow cytometry was used to check the purity and quantity of each magnetically sorted T cell population. Each sorted fraction had its genomic DNA isolated and then quantified by UV absorbance on a Nanodrop 2000c. Trimming takes 5 bases from V and 0 bases from J, and the germline ends sit 15 bases apart. For CDR1 and CDR2, the germline V gene (reference sequence) lists MNHEY and SMNVEV. Inclusive of the bounding cysteine and phenylalanine, the CDR3 is 16 residues long. Only the CDR3 part of the read is kept: 48 bases, read in frame from the first base.

TCR CDR3 regions were amplified from genomic DNA by multiplex PCR using the deep immunoSEQ assay. Extracted genomic DNA from each cell subset was distributed evenly across all wells of several immunoSEQ 96-well plates, and each plate was treated as a replicate. For sorted subsets, each replicate PCR was loaded with 200 ng genomic DNA, equivalent to 30,000 or so T cell genomes. Purified libraries were quantified with a Qubit 3.0 fluorometer, sized on a Bioanalyzer 2100, and re-quantified with the KAPA Library Quantification kit. Every immunoSEQ 96-well plate was sequenced on a dedicated single-read 150-cycle Illumina NextSeq 550 flow cell. The source study handled its data this way. Because the immunoSEQ output included only junctional sequences and no quality scores, the filtering could not be the same as the filtering used for full-length reads. Sequences were annotated with PyIR, a Python wrapper for IgBLAST v1.9, using IMGT germline references to assign V/J genes and CDR3. Reads with weak V/J assignments (E-value above 1e-6), missing CDR3, stop codons, out-of-frame junctions, or ambiguous translated residues were removed. V3J clonotypes were defined as sequences sharing the same inferred V gene, J gene, and CDR3 amino acid sequence. To compute the percentage overlap between repertoires, the number of shared unique clonotypes was divided by the size of the smaller repertoire. Richness of each repertoire was evaluated using RTK rarefaction, the Chao1 estimator, and Recon v2.1 estimates of unobserved clonotypes. Generation probabilities were computed with OLGA for all TCRbeta clonotypes obtained by the gDNA method from several donors. TCRdb retrieved this table from immuneACCESS and kept in-frame rearrangements only. Not all clones are present; in checked studies, unresolved V genes account for under half, and no reason is known for the remainder. The V and J calls and clone size are taken from that table; D and trimming were inferred from the DNA. In all, the sample holds 2 million to 2.5 million clones, and just under 95% of those were seen once. Around 1.1% of the sample comes from the top ten.

Remarks on this clone: Its antigen has not been determined. The input lacks base qualities; no much larger clone sits a single base away.

The sequence was collected from a man aged 18-30 years in good health. The source material was naive CD8+ T cells sorted from blood. Reading the label with the study, this specimen's cell subset or site is: CD45RA+CCR7+. The V and J genes are TRBV27 and TRBJ2-3; the D gene is unclear. The CDR3 reads as follows: CASSHPTAFSTDTQYF. In nucleotide form, the sequence is TGTGCCAGCAGTCACCCCACAGCCTTCAGCACAGATACGCAGTATTTT.